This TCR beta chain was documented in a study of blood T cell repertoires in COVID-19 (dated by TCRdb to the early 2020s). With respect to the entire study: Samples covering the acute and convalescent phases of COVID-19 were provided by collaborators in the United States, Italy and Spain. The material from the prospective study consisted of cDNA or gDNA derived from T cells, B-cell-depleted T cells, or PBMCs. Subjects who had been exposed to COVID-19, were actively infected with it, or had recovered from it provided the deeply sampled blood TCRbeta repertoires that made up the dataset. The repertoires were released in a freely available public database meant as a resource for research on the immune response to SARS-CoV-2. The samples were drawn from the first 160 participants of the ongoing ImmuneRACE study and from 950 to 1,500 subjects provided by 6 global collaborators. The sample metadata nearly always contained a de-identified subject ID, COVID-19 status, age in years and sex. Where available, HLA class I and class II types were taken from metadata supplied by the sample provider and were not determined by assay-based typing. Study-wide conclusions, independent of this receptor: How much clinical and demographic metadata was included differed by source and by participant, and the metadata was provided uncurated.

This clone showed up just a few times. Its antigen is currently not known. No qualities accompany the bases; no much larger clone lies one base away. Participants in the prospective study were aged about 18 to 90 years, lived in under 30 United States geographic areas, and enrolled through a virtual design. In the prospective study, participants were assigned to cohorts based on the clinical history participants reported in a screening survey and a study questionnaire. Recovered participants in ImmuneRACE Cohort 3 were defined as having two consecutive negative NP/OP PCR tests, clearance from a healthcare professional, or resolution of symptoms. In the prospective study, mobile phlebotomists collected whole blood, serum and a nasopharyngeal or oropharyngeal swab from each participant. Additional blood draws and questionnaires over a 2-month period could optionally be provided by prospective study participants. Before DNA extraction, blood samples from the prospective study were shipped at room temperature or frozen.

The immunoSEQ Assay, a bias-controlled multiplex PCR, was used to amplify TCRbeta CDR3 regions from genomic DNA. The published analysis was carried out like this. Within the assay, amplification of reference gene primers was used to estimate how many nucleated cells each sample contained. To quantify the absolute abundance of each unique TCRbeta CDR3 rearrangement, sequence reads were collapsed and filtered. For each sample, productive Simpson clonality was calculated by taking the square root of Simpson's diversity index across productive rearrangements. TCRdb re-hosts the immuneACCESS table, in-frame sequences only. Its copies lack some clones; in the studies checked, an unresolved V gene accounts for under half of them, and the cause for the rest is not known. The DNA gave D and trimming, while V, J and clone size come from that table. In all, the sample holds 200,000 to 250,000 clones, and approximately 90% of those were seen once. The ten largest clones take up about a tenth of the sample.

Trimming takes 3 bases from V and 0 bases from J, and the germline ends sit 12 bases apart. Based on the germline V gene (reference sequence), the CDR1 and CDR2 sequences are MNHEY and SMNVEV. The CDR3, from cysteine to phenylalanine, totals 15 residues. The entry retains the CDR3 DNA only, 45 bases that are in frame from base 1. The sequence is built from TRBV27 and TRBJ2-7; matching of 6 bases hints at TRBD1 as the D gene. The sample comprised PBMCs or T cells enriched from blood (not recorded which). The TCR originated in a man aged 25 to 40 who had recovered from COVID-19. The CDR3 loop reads CASSLSGQTSYEQYF. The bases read TGTGCCAGCAGTTTGTCCGGACAGACCTCCTACGAGCAGTACTTC.